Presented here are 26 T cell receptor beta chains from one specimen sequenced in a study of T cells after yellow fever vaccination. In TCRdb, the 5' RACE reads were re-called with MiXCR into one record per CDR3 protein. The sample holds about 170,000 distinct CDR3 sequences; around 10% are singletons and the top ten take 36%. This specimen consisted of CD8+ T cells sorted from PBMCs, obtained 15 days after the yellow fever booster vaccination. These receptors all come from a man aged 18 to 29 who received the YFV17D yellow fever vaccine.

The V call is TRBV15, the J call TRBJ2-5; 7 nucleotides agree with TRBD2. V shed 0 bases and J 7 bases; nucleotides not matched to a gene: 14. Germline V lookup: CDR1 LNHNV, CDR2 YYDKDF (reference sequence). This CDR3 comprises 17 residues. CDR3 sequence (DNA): TGTGCCACCAGCAGAGAAACGAGCGGGGCGACGTTTGGGACCCAGTACTTC. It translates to CATSRETSGATFGTQYF.

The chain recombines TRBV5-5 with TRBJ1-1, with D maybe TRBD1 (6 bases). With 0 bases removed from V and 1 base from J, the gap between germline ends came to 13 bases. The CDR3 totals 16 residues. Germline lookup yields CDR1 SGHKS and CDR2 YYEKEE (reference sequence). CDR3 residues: CASSLAFAGANTEAFF. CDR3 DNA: TGTGCCAGCAGCTTGGCTTTTGCAGGGGCGAACACTGAAGCTTTCTTT.

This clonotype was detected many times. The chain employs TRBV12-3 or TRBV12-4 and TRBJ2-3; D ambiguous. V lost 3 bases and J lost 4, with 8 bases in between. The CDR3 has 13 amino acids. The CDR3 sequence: CASSFSRADTQYF. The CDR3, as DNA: TGTGCCAGCAGTTTCAGTCGGGCAGATACGCAGTATTTT.

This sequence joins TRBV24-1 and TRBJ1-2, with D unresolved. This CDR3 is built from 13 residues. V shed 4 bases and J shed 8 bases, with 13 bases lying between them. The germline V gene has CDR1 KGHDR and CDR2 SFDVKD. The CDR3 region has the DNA TGTGCCACCAGTGACCCCGGCCAGGCGGGCTACACCTTC. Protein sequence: CATSDPGQAGYTF.

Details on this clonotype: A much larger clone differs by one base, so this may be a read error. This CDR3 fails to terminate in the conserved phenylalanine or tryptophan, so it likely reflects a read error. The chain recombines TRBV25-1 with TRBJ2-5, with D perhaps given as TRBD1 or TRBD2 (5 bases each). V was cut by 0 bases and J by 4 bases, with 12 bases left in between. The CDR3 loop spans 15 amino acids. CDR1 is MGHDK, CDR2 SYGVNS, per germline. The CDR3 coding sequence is TGTGCCAGCAGTGAATACGGGGCGCCGGGAGAGACCCAGTACCTC. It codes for CASSEYGAPGETQYL.

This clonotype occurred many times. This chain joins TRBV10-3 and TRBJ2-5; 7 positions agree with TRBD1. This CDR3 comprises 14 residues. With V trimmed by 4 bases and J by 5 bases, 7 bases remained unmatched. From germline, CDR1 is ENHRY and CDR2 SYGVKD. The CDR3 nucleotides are TGTGCCATCAGTGGGGACAGCCCGTGGGAGACCCAGTACTTC. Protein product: CAISGDSPWETQYF.

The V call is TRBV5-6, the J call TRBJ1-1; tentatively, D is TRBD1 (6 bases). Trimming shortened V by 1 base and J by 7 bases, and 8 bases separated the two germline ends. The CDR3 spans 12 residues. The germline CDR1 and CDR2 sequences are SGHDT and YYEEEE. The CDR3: CASSLQGGEAFF. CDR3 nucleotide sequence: TGTGCCAGCAGCTTGCAAGGGGGTGAAGCTTTCTTT.

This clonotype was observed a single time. The CDR3 region is CASSLMGGDEQYF. The CDR3 DNA follows: TGTGCCAGCAGCTTAATGGGAGGTGACGAGCAGTACTTC. This chain uses TRBV7-3 with TRBJ2-7, with D perhaps matching TRBD2 (6 bases). Trimming shortened V by 1 base and J by 5 bases, and 9 bases separated the two germline ends. Germline V gene sequence: CDR1 SGHTA, CDR2 FQGTGA. The CDR3 runs 13 residues.

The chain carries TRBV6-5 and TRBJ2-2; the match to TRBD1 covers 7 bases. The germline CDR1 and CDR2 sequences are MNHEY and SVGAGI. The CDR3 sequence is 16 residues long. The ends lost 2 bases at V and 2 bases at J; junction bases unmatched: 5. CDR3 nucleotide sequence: TGTGCCAGCAGTTACGGGACAGAGTACAACACCGGGGAGCTGTTTTTT. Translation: CASSYGTEYNTGELFF.

The CDR3 sequence is CASSYIVFHYNEQFF. The CDR3 nucleotides are TGCGCCAGCAGTTATATAGTGTTTCACTACAATGAGCAGTTCTTC. This chain uses TRBV5-1 with TRBJ2-1; no definite D call. The CDR3 is 15 amino acids. V lost 5 bases and J 3 bases, leaving 15 bases between the germline ends. From germline, CDR1 is SGHRS and CDR2 YFSETQ.

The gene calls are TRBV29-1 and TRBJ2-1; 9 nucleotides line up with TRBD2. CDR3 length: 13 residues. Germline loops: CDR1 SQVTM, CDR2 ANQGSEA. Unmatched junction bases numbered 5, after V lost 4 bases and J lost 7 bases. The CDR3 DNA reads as TGCAGCGTTGGGCGGGGGGGCCGAAATGAGCAGTTCTTC. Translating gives CSVGRGGRNEQFF.

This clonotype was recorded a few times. In DNA, the CDR3 is TGCGCCAGCAGCCAAGATGTAGCGAAAGATACGCAGTATTTT. This encodes CASSQDVAKDTQYF. The chain is built from TRBV4-3 and TRBJ2-3, with D possibly TRBD2 on 5 matching bases. The germline V gene encodes CDR1 LGHNA and CDR2 YSLEER. Trimming left V 0 bases short and J 5 bases short, with 9 bases between. This CDR3 comprises 14 residues.

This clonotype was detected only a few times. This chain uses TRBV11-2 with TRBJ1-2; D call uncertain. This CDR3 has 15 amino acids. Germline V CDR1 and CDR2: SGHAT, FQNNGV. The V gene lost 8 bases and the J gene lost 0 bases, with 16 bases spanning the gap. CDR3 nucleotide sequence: TGTGCCAGCCAGAACCGTGATGATGCTAACTATGGCTACACCTTC. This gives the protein CASQNRDDANYGYTF.

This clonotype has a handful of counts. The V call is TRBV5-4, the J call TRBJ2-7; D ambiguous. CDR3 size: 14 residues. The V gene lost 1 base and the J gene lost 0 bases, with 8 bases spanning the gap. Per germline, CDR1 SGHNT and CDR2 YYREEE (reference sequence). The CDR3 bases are TGTGCCAGCAGCTTGAGGCCTGACTCCTACGAGCAGTACTTC. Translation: CASSLRPDSYEQYF.

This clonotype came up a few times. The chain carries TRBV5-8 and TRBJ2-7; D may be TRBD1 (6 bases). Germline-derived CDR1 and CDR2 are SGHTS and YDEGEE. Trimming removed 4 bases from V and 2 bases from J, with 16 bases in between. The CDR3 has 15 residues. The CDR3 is CASSDSQGFPYEQYF. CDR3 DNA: TGTGCCAGCAGCGACTCTCAGGGGTTCCCCTACGAGCAGTACTTC.

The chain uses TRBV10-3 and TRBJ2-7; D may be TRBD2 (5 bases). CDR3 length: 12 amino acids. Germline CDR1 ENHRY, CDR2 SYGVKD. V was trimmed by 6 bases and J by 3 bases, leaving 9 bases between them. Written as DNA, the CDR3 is TGTGCCATCAGCACCGGGAACTACGAGCAGTACTTC. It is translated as CAISTGNYEQYF.

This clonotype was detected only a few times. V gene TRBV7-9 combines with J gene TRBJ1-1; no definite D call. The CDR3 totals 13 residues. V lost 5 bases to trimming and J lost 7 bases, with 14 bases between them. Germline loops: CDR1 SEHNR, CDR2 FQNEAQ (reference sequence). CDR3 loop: CASSPQGMFEAFF. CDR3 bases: TGTGCCAGCAGCCCTCAAGGGATGTTTGAAGCTTTCTTT.

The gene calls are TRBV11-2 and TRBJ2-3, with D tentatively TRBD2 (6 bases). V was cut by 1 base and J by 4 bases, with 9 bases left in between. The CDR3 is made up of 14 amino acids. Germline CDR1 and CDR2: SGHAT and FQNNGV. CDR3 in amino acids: CASSLGWGADTQYF. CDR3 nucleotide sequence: TGTGCCAGCAGCTTAGGGTGGGGGGCAGATACGCAGTATTTT.

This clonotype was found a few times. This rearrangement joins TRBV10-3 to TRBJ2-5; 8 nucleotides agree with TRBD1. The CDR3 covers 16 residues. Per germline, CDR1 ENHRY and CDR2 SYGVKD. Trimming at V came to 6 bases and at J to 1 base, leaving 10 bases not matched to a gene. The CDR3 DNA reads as TGTGCCATCAGATCGACAGGGGCAGGTTTCCAAGAGACCCAGTACTTC. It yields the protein CAIRSTGAGFQETQYF.

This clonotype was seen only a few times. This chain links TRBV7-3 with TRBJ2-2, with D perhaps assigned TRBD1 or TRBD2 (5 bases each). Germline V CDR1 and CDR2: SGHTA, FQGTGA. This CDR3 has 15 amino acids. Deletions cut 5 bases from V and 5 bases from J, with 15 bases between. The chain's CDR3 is CASSTAGTGTGELFF. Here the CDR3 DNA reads TGTGCCAGCAGCACTGCAGGGACGGGGACCGGGGAGCTGTTTTTT.

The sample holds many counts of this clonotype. CDR3 nucleotide sequence: TGTGCCAGCAACAGGGCTCTCTACGAGCAGTACGTC. Protein: CASNRALYEQYV. V usage is TRBV7-3 and J usage is TRBJ2-7; D is possibly TRBD1 (6 bases). V dropped 7 bases and J dropped 3 bases, with 10 bases sitting between them. This CDR3 has 12 residues. Looked up from germline, CDR1 is SGHTA and CDR2 is FQGTGA.

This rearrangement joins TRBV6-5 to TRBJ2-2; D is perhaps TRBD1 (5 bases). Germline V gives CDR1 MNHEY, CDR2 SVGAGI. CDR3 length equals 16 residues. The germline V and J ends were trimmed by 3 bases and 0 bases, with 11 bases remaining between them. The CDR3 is CASSYYLGANTGELFF. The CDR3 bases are TGTGCCAGCAGTTATTATTTAGGGGCGAACACCGGGGAGCTGTTTTTT.

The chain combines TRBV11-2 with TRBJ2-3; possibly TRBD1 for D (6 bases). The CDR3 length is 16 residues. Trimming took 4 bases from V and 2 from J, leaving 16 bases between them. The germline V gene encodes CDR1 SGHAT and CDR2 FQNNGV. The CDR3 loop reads CASSSTGKVFTDTQYF. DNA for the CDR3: TGTGCCAGCAGCTCCACAGGGAAAGTCTTCACAGATACGCAGTATTTT.

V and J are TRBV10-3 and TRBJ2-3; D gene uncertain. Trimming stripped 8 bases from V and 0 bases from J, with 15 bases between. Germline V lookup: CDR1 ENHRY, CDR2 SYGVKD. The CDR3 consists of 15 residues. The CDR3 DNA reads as TGTGCCATCGACGCTGGGGAAACTAGCACAGATACGCAGTATTTT. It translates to CAIDAGETSTDTQYF.

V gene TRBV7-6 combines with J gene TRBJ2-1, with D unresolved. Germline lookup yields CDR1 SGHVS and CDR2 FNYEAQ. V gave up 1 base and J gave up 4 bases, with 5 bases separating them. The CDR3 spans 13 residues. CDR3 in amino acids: CASSLEEYNEQFF. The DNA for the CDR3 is TGTGCCAGCAGCTTAGAGGAGTACAATGAGCAGTTCTTC.

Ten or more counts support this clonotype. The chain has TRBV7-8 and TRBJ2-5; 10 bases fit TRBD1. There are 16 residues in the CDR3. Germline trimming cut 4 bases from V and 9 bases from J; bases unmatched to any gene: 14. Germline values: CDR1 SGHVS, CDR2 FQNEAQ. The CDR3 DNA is TGTGCCAGCAGCTCCACCCACGACAGGGGGCGTCCGGCCCAGTACTTC. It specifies CASSSTHDRGRPAQYF. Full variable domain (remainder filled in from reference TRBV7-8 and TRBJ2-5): GAGVSQSPRYKVAKRGQDVALRCDPISGHVSLFWYQQALGQGPEFLTYFQNEAQLDKSGLPSDRFFAERPEGSVSTLKIQRTQQEDSAVYLCASSSTHDRGRPAQYFGPGTRLLVL.